One TCR beta chain is described in this entry. The repertoire was sequenced with immunoSEQ multiplex PCR; TCRdb's copy has only in-frame clones and lacks some. The sample carries about 98,000 clones, roughly 80% recorded once. This entry comes from a study of radiotherapy plus CTLA-4 blockade in lung cancer. Study summary: Among all patients, around 19% showed objective responses, while more than 25% had disease control.

Germline V gene data show CDR1 as SGHTS and CDR2 as YDEGEE. This CDR3 is built from 15 residues. The ends were cut back, 4 bases at V and 3 bases at J, with 16 bases in the middle. V is TRBV5-8 and J is TRBJ1-2; D call uncertain. This sequence was found in a human donor with non-small cell lung cancer who had a partial response to radiotherapy plus ipilimumab. The sample in question was peripheral blood, obtained from a patient treated with radiotherapy plus ipilimumab. The CDR3 protein is CASSPLRSDYYGYTF. In nucleotides, the CDR3 is TGTGCCAGCAGCCCATTACGATCGGACTACTATGGCTACACCTTC.